This TCR beta chain was captured in a study of siplizumab effects on memory and regulatory T cells. Repertoires were generated with immunoSEQ multiplex PCR, while TCRdb's copy carries only in-frame clones and drops some. This table holds roughly 100,000 clones, 90% to 95% found once. CDR1 LNHDA and CDR2 SQIVND come from the germline V gene (reference sequence). Between the trimmed V and J ends, which lost 9 bases and 5 bases, there was a span of 22 bases. The CDR3 spans 15 residues. Study-wide findings and caveats: The naive T cell population seemed more diverse than memory cells and seemed a major contributor to the alloresponse. Naive or memory phenotype was unassignable for roughly 80-96% of proliferating CD4+ or CD8+ clones. Only a minor fraction of alloreactive clones mapped to unstimulated subsets.

Comments on this clone: Antigen unknown.

The J gene is TRBJ2-5, the V gene TRBV19; a possible D gene is TRBD1 (5 bases). Sequencing was done on a sample of CD4+ T cells sorted from blood. This TCR was sampled from a human donor in good health. CDR3 coding DNA: TGTGCCAGCACACACACAGGAAGGGATCTGGAGACCCAGTACTTC. It encodes CASTHTGRDLETQYF.